This entry lists 13 T cell receptor beta chains sequenced from one sample in a study of blood T cell repertoires in COVID-19. Assay used: immunoSEQ multiplex PCR; TCRdb lists only in-frame clones, some missing. The table includes approximately 210,000 clones, approximately 78% detected once. The sample comprised peripheral blood. The receptors were gathered from a woman in her 40s with acute or convalescent COVID-19.

This sequence joins TRBV6-8 and TRBJ1-1; no reliable D call. The CDR3 length is 17 residues. Germline-derived CDR1 and CDR2 are MNHGY and SAAAGT. Trimming removed 6 bases from V and 0 bases from J, with 20 bases in between. The CDR3 nucleotides read TGTGCCAGCAGGTCAAAGAGGGTCCCTCCTGTGAACACTGAAGCTTTCTTT. Translating gives CASRSKRVPPVNTEAFF.

The chain joins TRBV5-1 to TRBJ2-7; 10 nucleotides match TRBD1. Unmatched junction bases numbered 7, after V lost 0 bases and J lost 10 bases. The CDR3 has 14 residues. CDR1 is SGHRS and CDR2 is YFSETQ in the germline V gene. DNA for the CDR3: TGCGCCAGCAGCTTGGGGGGACAGGGGTCTGATCAGTACTTC. Translated, it gives CASSLGGQGSDQYF.

The chain has TRBV18 and TRBJ1-4; TRBD1 might be the D (5 bases). CDR1 and CDR2 from the germline V gene are KGHSH and LQKENI. This CDR3 comprises 14 residues. Trimming stripped 6 bases from V and 6 bases from J, with 14 bases between. CDR3 protein: CASSRVRVDEKLFF. DNA of the CDR3: TGTGCCAGCTCTCGGGTCAGGGTCGATGAAAAACTGTTTTTT.

J is TRBJ2-7 and V is TRBV7-9, with D perhaps matching TRBD1 (5 bases). The CDR3 sequence is 17 residues long. Germline V gene data show CDR1 as SEHNR and CDR2 as FQNEAQ (reference sequence). Trimming pared 1 base from V and 4 bases from J, leaving 20 bases between. The chain's CDR3 is CASSLVSRDHPIYEQYF. For the CDR3, the DNA is TGTGCCAGCAGCTTAGTATCCAGGGATCATCCTATATACGAGCAGTACTTC.

The chain joins TRBV24-1 to TRBJ2-1; D is perhaps TRBD2 (5 bases). Trimming stripped 12 bases from V and 1 base from J, with 15 bases between. Germline CDR1 reads KGHDR; CDR2 reads SFDVKD. The CDR3 is 14 amino acids. For the CDR3, the DNA is TGTGCCTGCAGCGTACGGGGATCCTACAATGAGCAGTTCTTC. Encoded protein: CACSVRGSYNEQFF.

This sequence joins TRBV6-5 and TRBJ2-1; 7 bases are a match to TRBD1. The length of the CDR3 is 15 residues. The ends lost 7 bases at V and 0 bases at J; junction bases unmatched: 6. Germline V gives CDR1 MNHEY, CDR2 SVGAGI. The chain's CDR3 is CASNSDRSSYNEQFF. CDR3 sequence (DNA): TGTGCCAGCAACTCGGACAGGAGCTCCTACAATGAGCAGTTCTTC.

This clone was seen a single time. CDR3 sequence reads: CAARRDSNYGYTF. The CDR3 DNA follows: TGTGCCGCCCGCCGGGATTCTAACTATGGCTACACCTTC. The chain employs TRBV10-3 and TRBJ1-2; D not certain. With 11 bases removed from V and 0 bases from J, the gap between germline ends came to 13 bases. The CDR3 has 13 amino acids. Looked up from germline, CDR1 is ENHRY and CDR2 is SYGVKD.

The rearrangement joins TRBV19 to TRBJ1-1; D uncertain. Germline-derived CDR1 and CDR2 are LNHDA and SQIVND (reference sequence). V gave up 6 bases and J gave up 3 bases, with 17 bases separating them. The CDR3 has 15 residues. Here the CDR3 DNA reads TGTGCCAGTAGGAAAAGCGGACGAGTCGACACTGAAGCTTTCTTT. Protein: CASRKSGRVDTEAFF.

The chain employs TRBV6-5 and TRBJ2-7; 11 positions match TRBD1. Germline V gene data show CDR1 as MNHEY and CDR2 as SVGAGI. The V and J ends lost 8 bases and 1 base, in that order; junction bases with no gene match: 4. This CDR3 has 14 residues. The CDR3 sequence is CASCWDRGSYEQYF. The CDR3 bases are TGTGCCAGCTGCTGGGACAGGGGGTCCTACGAGCAGTACTTC.

This rearrangement joins TRBV4-1 to TRBJ1-2; the D gene is possibly TRBD1 (5 bases). V was pared by 1 base and J by 8 bases, with 20 bases between. In germline, CDR1 is MGHRA, CDR2 YSYEKL. The CDR3 is 16 amino acids. The CDR3 region has the DNA TGCGCCAGCAGCCAAGTCCAGGACACCTTAATTACAGGCTACACCTTC. Translation gives CASSQVQDTLITGYTF.

This clone was seen only a few times. V is TRBV12-3 or TRBV12-4 and J is TRBJ1-2; 7 positions match TRBD1. Trimming at V came to 6 bases and at J to 7 bases, leaving 8 bases not matched to a gene. This CDR3 is built from 13 residues. As DNA, the CDR3 is TGTGCCAGCAGCCCTGACAGGGATGTTGGCTACACCTTC. This codes for CASSPDRDVGYTF.

This clone was seen once. This chain links TRBV27 with TRBJ2-3, with 7 bases identical to TRBD1. With 0 bases clipped from V and 0 bases from J, the junction kept 6 bases outside the gene matches. CDR3 length: 17 residues. Per the germline V gene, CDR1 is MNHEY and CDR2 is SMNVEV (reference sequence). Here the CDR3 DNA reads TGTGCCAGCAGTTTATCCCAGACAGGGACAAGCACAGATACGCAGTATTTT. It is translated as CASSLSQTGTSTDTQYF.

V usage is TRBV5-1 and J usage is TRBJ2-1; 12 bases agree with TRBD2. CDR1 is SGHRS and CDR2 is YFSETQ in the germline V gene. The CDR3 totals 17 residues. After removal of 4 bases from V and 4 bases from J, the junction contained 9 bases not matched to a gene. CDR3 DNA: TGCGCCAGCAGCCCCGGGGCTAGCGGGGGGGCTTACAATGAGCAGTTCTTC. It codes for CASSPGASGGAYNEQFF.